One and the same sample provided the 28 T cell receptor beta chains below, sequenced in a study of naive and memory T cell subsets. Two oligonucleotides, mixed equimolar, formed the beta constant-region primer covering TRBC1 and TRBC2. TCRdb reprocessed the UMI-ligation and nested PCR reads with MiXCR, giving one entry per CDR3 protein. The repertoire consists of some 83,000 distinct CDR3 sequences, with roughly 13% occurring once and the leading ten covering approximately 0.94%. The sequenced sample was central memory CD4+ T cells from blood. The receptors here all came from a human donor in good health.

This clonotype was detected only a few times. The J gene is TRBJ2-2, the V gene TRBV28, with TRBD2 matching over 8 bases. V shed 9 bases and J 4 bases; nucleotides not matched to a gene: 10. The length of the CDR3 is 15 residues. The germline CDR1 and CDR2 sequences are MDHEN and SYDVKM. In DNA form, the CDR3 reads TGTGCCAGTGCCCCGGGGGGGGCGGGCACCGGGGAGCTGTTTTTT. Protein product: CASAPGGAGTGELFF. Full variable domain (remainder filled in from reference TRBV28 and TRBJ2-2): DVKVTQSSRYLVKRTGEKVFLECVQDMDHENMFWYRQDPGLGLRLIYFSYDVKMKEKGDIPEGYSVSREKKERFSLILESASTNQTSMYLCASAPGGAGTGELFFGEGSRLTVL.

In this sample, this clonotype turned up many times. The chain links TRBV30 to TRBJ1-5, with 9 bases identical to TRBD1. V lost 3 bases to trimming and J lost 5 bases; unmatched junction nucleotides: 11. Germline V gene sequence: CDR1 GTSNPN, CDR2 SVGIG (reference sequence). This CDR3 is built from 16 residues. The DNA for the CDR3 is TGTGCCTGGAGATTCGCGGACAGGGGCGAGCATCAGCCCCAGCATTTT. This gives the protein CAWRFADRGEHQPQHF.

This clonotype was observed many times. The chain links TRBV14 to TRBJ1-1; D not resolved. CDR1 and CDR2 from the germline V gene are SGHDN and FVKESK. Trimming pared 2 bases from V and 2 bases from J, leaving 3 bases between. This CDR3 has 12 amino acids. The CDR3 DNA reads TGTGCCAGCAGCCAATTCAACACTGAAGCTTTCTTT. Translation: CASSQFNTEAFF.

Written as DNA, the CDR3 is TGCAGTGCTAGAGATCTGGGGCAGATCTACAATGAGCAGTTCTTC. Amino acids: CSARDLGQIYNEQFF. The genes are TRBV20-1 and TRBJ2-1, with D maybe TRBD1 (5 bases). The length of the CDR3 is 15 residues. Germline CDR1 reads DFQATT; CDR2 reads SNEGSKA (reference sequence). Trimming pared 0 bases from V and 3 bases from J, leaving 12 bases between.

The table lists this clonotype with many counts. The chain couples TRBV5-1 to TRBJ2-3; 7 bases fit TRBD2. This CDR3 region has 14 residues. The germline V gene encodes CDR1 SGHRS and CDR2 YFSETQ. V lost 6 bases to trimming and J lost 1 base; unmatched junction nucleotides: 5. The CDR3 DNA reads as TGCGCCAGCACCGGGACTAAAGGCACAGATACGCAGTATTTT. Its protein product is CASTGTKGTDTQYF. The variable domain in full, with the rest retrieved from reference TRBV5-1 and TRBJ2-3, is KAGVTQTPRYLIKTRGQQVTLSCSPISGHRSVSWYQQTPGQGLQFLFEYFSETQRNKGNFPGRFSGRQFSNSRSEMNVSTLELGDSALYLCASTGTKGTDTQYFGPGTRLTVL.

The rearrangement uses TRBV5-6 and TRBJ2-1; the match to TRBD2 covers 7 bases. Germline values: CDR1 SGHDT, CDR2 YYEEEE. The CDR3 spans 13 residues. The ends lost 4 bases at V and 6 bases at J; junction bases unmatched: 4. CDR3 region: CASSVRLANEQFF. The DNA of the CDR3 is TGTGCCAGCAGCGTTCGACTAGCCAATGAGCAGTTCTTC. The entire variable domain, with the rest obtained from reference TRBV5-6 and TRBJ2-1, is as follows: DAGVTQSPTHLIKTRGQQVTLRCSPKSGHDTVSWYQQALGQGPQFIFQYYEEEERQRGNFPDRFSGHQFPNYSSELNVNALLLGDSALYLCASSVRLANEQFFGPGTRLTVL.

Worth noting for this clonotype: This clone may be a read error of a much larger clone one base away. The chain uses TRBV20-1 and TRBJ2-7; 8 nucleotides align to TRBD2. The J segment lost 7 bases and the V segment lost 6 bases, leaving 8 bases of the junction unmatched. Germline V CDR1 and CDR2: DFQATT, SNEGSKA (reference sequence). CDR3 size: 12 residues. CDR3 nucleotides: TGCAGTGCCCAGCGGGAGCACGTTGAGCAGTACTTC. Residues: CSAQREHVEQYF.

This clonotype has just a few counts. The chain is built from TRBV6-5 and TRBJ1-2; 12 nucleotides align to TRBD1. Trimming cost V 8 bases and J 3 bases; bases outside gene matches: 1. CDR3 length: 13 amino acids. CDR1 is MNHEY and CDR2 is SVGAGI in the germline V gene. The CDR3 protein is CASGTGGYYGYTF. CDR3 sequence (DNA): TGTGCCAGCGGGACAGGGGGCTACTATGGCTACACCTTC.

The table lists this clonotype with a few counts. The rearrangement joins TRBV27 to TRBJ2-6; TRBD1 agrees at 9 bases. V lost 3 bases, J lost 2 bases, and 14 bases stayed unmatched. This CDR3 comprises 20 residues. From germline, CDR1 is MNHEY and CDR2 SMNVEV (reference sequence). As DNA, the CDR3 is TGTGCCAGCAGTTTTAGTTTAGGTCGGACAGGGGCCGCTGGGGCCAACGTCCTGACTTTC. Translated, it gives CASSFSLGRTGAAGANVLTF. The full variable domain, in which reference TRBV27 and TRBJ2-6 provide the parts outside the CDR3, is EAQVTQNPRYLITVTGKKLTVTCSQNMNHEYMSWYRQDPGLGLRQIYYSMNVEVTDKGDVPEGYKVSRKEKRNFPLILESPSPNQTSLYFCASSFSLGRTGAAGANVLTFGAGSRLTVL.

This clonotype was found many times. V gene TRBV20-1 combines with J gene TRBJ1-1, with TRBD1 matching 8 bases. CDR1 is DFQATT and CDR2 is SNEGSKA in the germline V gene (reference sequence). This CDR3 has 16 amino acids. V lost 6 bases to trimming and J lost 7 bases; unmatched junction nucleotides: 19. CDR3 coding DNA: TGCAGTGCAGAGCCAGTCGGACAGGGAGCCTTTGTTGAAGCTTTCTTT. Translating gives CSAEPVGQGAFVEAFF.

The chain links TRBV5-1 to TRBJ1-4; possible D gene TRBD1, 5 bases. Deletions cut 6 bases from V and 8 bases from J, with 14 bases between. The CDR3 is 13 residues long. The germline gives CDR1 SGHRS, CDR2 YFSETQ. The CDR3 DNA is TGCGCCAGCACCAGGGACGGAGGAGAAAAACTGTTTTTT. Its translation: CASTRDGGEKLFF.

Here the CDR3 DNA reads TGCAGTGCTACAACCCCCGGGGGAAGCACAGATACGCAGTATTTT. Its translation is CSATTPGGSTDTQYF. V is TRBV20-1 and J is TRBJ2-3; D possibly corresponds to TRBD2 (6 bases). The length of the CDR3 is 15 residues. CDR1 and CDR2 from the germline V gene are DFQATT and SNEGSKA (reference sequence). Trimming removed 4 bases from V and 0 bases from J, with 14 bases in between.

V gene TRBV5-1 combines with J gene TRBJ1-4; 10 bases agree with TRBD1. Germline loops: CDR1 SGHRS, CDR2 YFSETQ. The V gene end was trimmed by 4 bases and the J gene end by 0 bases; junction bases not matched to a gene: 0. CDR3 length: 15 residues. CDR3: CASSGQGATNEKLFF. In nucleotides, the CDR3 is TGCGCCAGCAGCGGACAGGGGGCAACTAATGAAAAACTGTTTTTT.

J is TRBJ2-1 and V is TRBV11-1; possible D gene TRBD2, 5 bases. Germline CDR1 SGHAT, CDR2 FQDESV (reference sequence). Trimming removed 5 bases at V and 1 base at J, with 15 bases between. This CDR3 region has 16 residues. The CDR3 bases are TGTGCCAGCAGCACCCCAGGACTGGCTTCCTACAATGAGCAGTTCTTC. This encodes CASSTPGLASYNEQFF. Together with reference TRBV11-1 and TRBJ2-1, the CDR3 gives the full variable domain: EAEVAQSPRYKITEKSQAVAFWCDPISGHATLYWYRQILGQGPELLVQFQDESVVDDSQLPKDRFSAERLKGVDSTLKIQPAELGDSAMYLCASSTPGLASYNEQFFGPGTRLTVL.

This clonotype was seen ten or more times. The chain combines TRBV7-3 with TRBJ2-1, with 7 bases that match TRBD2. CDR1 is SGHTA and CDR2 is FQGTGA in the germline V gene. Trimming cost V 3 bases and J 0 bases; bases outside gene matches: 8. This CDR3 is 17 amino acids long. In DNA, the CDR3 is TGTGCCAGCAGCTTTTCGGGGGGAGGGAGCTCCTACAATGAGCAGTTCTTC. It specifies CASSFSGGGSSYNEQFF.

The rearrangement uses TRBV5-5 and TRBJ2-2; D call uncertain. The CDR3 covers 13 residues. The germline CDR1 and CDR2 sequences are SGHKS and YYEKEE (reference sequence). V gave up 4 bases and J gave up 1 base, with 5 bases separating them. CDR3 amino acids: CASSLVNTGELFF. DNA for the CDR3: TGTGCCAGCAGCCTAGTGAACACCGGGGAGCTGTTTTTT.

This clonotype was seen ten or more times. The rearrangement uses TRBV6-4 and TRBJ1-3, with D possibly TRBD1 on 6 matching bases. The length of the CDR3 is 15 residues. The V gene's germline CDR1 is MRHNA and CDR2 SNTAGT. The V end lost 5 bases, the J end lost 5 bases, and 16 bases lay between the germline ends. The CDR3 DNA reads TGTGCCAGCAGTAAAGGGGGGGAGCCCAGAAACACCATATATTTT. It encodes CASSKGGEPRNTIYF.

This clonotype was seen more than once but under ten times. The V call is TRBV7-2, the J call TRBJ2-7, with 9 bases lining up with TRBD2. The CDR3 spans 13 residues. Losses at the gene ends were 8 bases for V and 1 base for J; bases not matched to a gene: 3. Per germline, CDR1 SGHTA and CDR2 FQGNSA. CDR3 sequence (DNA): TGTGCCAGCCGGCTAGCGGGGTCCTACGAGCAGTACTTC. Amino acids: CASRLAGSYEQYF. The whole variable domain, remainder taken from reference TRBV7-2 and TRBJ2-7, is GAGVSQSPSNKVTEKGKDVELRCDPISGHTALYWYRQSLGQGLEFLIYFQGNSAPDKSGLPSDRFSAERTGGSVSTLTIQRTQQEDSAVYLCASRLAGSYEQYFGPGTRLTVT.

This clonotype was detected many times. The gene calls are TRBV2 and TRBJ2-1; TRBD2 agrees at 8 bases. V shed 6 bases and J 8 bases; nucleotides not matched to a gene: 9. Per the germline V gene, CDR1 is SNHLY and CDR2 is FYNNEI. This CDR3 contains 14 residues. The CDR3 region is CASRQRESTDEQFF. CDR3 nucleotides: TGTGCCAGCAGGCAGCGGGAGAGCACGGATGAGCAGTTCTTC.

V is TRBV29-1 and J is TRBJ2-5, with 7 bases identical to TRBD1. The CDR3 runs to 14 residues. Germline assignment: CDR1 SQVTM and CDR2 ANQGSEA. With 2 bases clipped from V and 1 base from J, the junction kept 4 bases outside the gene matches. CDR3 amino acids: CSVEHPGGQETQYF. The CDR3 DNA follows: TGCAGCGTTGAACACCCAGGGGGCCAAGAGACCCAGTACTTC. Full variable domain (remainder filled in from reference TRBV29-1 and TRBJ2-5): SAVISQKPSRDICQRGTSLTIQCQVDSQVTMMFWYRQQPGQSLTLIATANQGSEATYESGFVIDKFPISRPNLTFSTLTVSNMSPEDSSIYLCSVEHPGGQETQYFGPGTRLLVL.

This clonotype came up many times. J is TRBJ1-5 and V is TRBV30; the D is unclear. The CDR3 extends over 12 amino acids. Per the germline V gene, CDR1 is GTSNPN and CDR2 is SVGIG (reference sequence). V gave up 3 bases and J gave up 10 bases, with 13 bases separating them. CDR3 sequence (DNA): TGTGCCTGGAGCCGGACTGCGGGACCCCAGCATTTT. It is translated as CAWSRTAGPQHF.

The CDR3 coding sequence is TGTGCCACCAGTGATGCGGCCCTCATGGGCAATGAGCAGTTCTTC. Translation gives CATSDAALMGNEQFF. The rearrangement links TRBV24-1 to TRBJ2-1; D gene ambiguous. The CDR3 consists of 15 residues. V was clipped by 3 bases and J by 6 bases, with 14 bases between them. Per germline, CDR1 KGHDR and CDR2 SFDVKD.

Many counts were recorded for this clonotype. V and J are TRBV5-4 and TRBJ2-3, with 7 bases matching TRBD2. CDR1 SGHNT and CDR2 YYREEE come from the germline V gene (reference sequence). V was pared by 6 bases and J by 4 bases, with 11 bases of the junction left unmatched. The CDR3 covers 15 residues. The chain's CDR3 is CASKVPGGGADTQYF. The CDR3 nucleotides read TGTGCCAGCAAGGTTCCGGGAGGAGGAGCAGATACGCAGTATTTT.

The table lists this clonotype with a few counts. The chain is built from TRBV10-3 and TRBJ2-3, with D perhaps TRBD2 (5 bases). In germline, CDR1 is ENHRY, CDR2 SYGVKD. This CDR3 comprises 12 residues. V was clipped by 10 bases and J by 4 bases, with 12 bases between them. The CDR3 reads CATVGSADTQYF. Written as DNA, the CDR3 is TGTGCCACCGTTGGGAGCGCAGATACGCAGTATTTT.

The chain is built from TRBV24-1 and TRBJ2-5, with a tentative D call TRBD2 (5 bases). This CDR3 is built from 13 residues. Germline-derived CDR1 and CDR2 are KGHDR and SFDVKD. V lost 6 bases and J 2 bases, leaving 9 bases between the germline ends. The CDR3 region has the DNA TGTGCCACCAGTTGGACGGGACAAGAGACCCAGTACTTC. Translating gives CATSWTGQETQYF.

This clonotype came up a few times. This chain uses TRBV3-1 with TRBJ2-2; tentatively, D is TRBD1 (5 bases). Trimming removed 0 bases at V and 5 bases at J, with 13 bases between. CDR1 and CDR2 from the germline V gene are LGHDT and YNNKEL (reference sequence). CDR3 length: 16 residues. CDR3 DNA: TGTGCCAGCAGCCAAGATAGAGCAGGGTTAACCGGGGAGCTGTTTTTT. Encoded protein: CASSQDRAGLTGELFF.

A few counts support this clonotype. The chain combines TRBV7-2 with TRBJ1-2; D remains ambiguous. Germline V gene sequence: CDR1 SGHTA, CDR2 FQGNSA. Trimming removed 1 base at V and 3 bases at J, with 9 bases between. The CDR3 is 14 amino acids. The CDR3 here is CASSLGGSYYGYTF. The CDR3 coding sequence is TGTGCCAGCAGCTTAGGCGGTAGTTACTATGGCTACACCTTC.

The chain carries TRBV7-8 and TRBJ1-2; D perhaps matches TRBD1 (6 bases). Trimming removed 2 bases from V and 8 bases from J, with 18 bases in between. The CDR3 sequence is 15 residues long. CDR1 and CDR2 from the germline V gene are SGHVS and FQNEAQ. The CDR3 bases are TGTGCCAGCAGCTTACTGACAGGCGAAAAGGGCGGCTACACCTTC. Amino acids: CASSLLTGEKGGYTF.